Following are 21 T cell receptor beta chains from one sample sequenced in a study of T-cell memory formation after mild COVID-19. TCRdb recomputed calls from the 5' RACE reads with MiXCR, one row per CDR3 protein. The table has about 140,000 distinct CDR3 sequences, more than 13% seen once; the top ten hold 25% to 30%. Material: PBMCs or a T cell subset sorted from them (not recorded which). The receptors were sampled from an adult woman who had mild COVID-19 (a few samples of this study predate the infection). Cell type and time point are not known.

This chain joins TRBV5-1 and TRBJ2-7; the D gene could be TRBD1 or TRBD2 (5 bases each). This CDR3 comprises 14 residues. Trimming took 4 bases from V and 3 from J, leaving 14 bases between them. The germline CDR1 and CDR2 sequences are SGHRS and YFSETQ. The DNA of the CDR3 is TGCGCCAGCAGCCTAGGGACGGAGGACTACGAGCAGTACTTC. Amino acid sequence: CASSLGTEDYEQYF.

A single count supports this clonotype. The V gene is TRBV7-9, the J gene TRBJ2-1; 11 nucleotides align to TRBD2. CDR3 length: 15 amino acids. Germline CDR1 reads SEHNR; CDR2 reads FQNEAQ (reference sequence). V was pared by 3 bases and J by 8 bases, with 6 bases of the junction left unmatched. CDR3 in DNA: TGTGCCAGCAGCTTTCCACTAGCGGGGGATGATGAGCAGTTCTTC. It codes for CASSFPLAGDDEQFF.

This clonotype showed up just a few times. The chain uses TRBV4-1 and TRBJ2-3; perhaps TRBD2 as D (6 bases). Trimming removed 1 base at V and 0 bases at J, with 14 bases between. Germline loops: CDR1 MGHRA, CDR2 YSYEKL. This CDR3 is built from 17 residues. The CDR3, as DNA: TGCGCCAGCAGCCAAGCCGACGGGGGTACTAGCACAGATACGCAGTATTTT. Its translation is CASSQADGGTSTDTQYF.

This clonotype was picked up a small number of times. V usage is TRBV4-3 and J usage is TRBJ2-1, with 10 bases matching TRBD2. The CDR3 runs 15 residues. The germline gives CDR1 LGHNA, CDR2 YSLEER. The junction had 4 bases not matched to a gene; V was cut back by 0 bases and J by 8 bases. The CDR3 nucleotides read TGCGCCAGCAGCCAAGATAGCGGGAGGACCGATGAGCAGTTCTTC. It yields the protein CASSQDSGRTDEQFF.

The chain joins TRBV5-4 to TRBJ1-1; perhaps TRBD1 as D (6 bases). The CDR3 runs 15 residues. V was clipped by 4 bases and J by 5 bases, with 18 bases between them. Germline-derived CDR1 and CDR2 are SGHNT and YYREEE (reference sequence). The chain's CDR3 is CASSPLGRGDTEAFF. CDR3 bases: TGTGCCAGCAGCCCACTGGGCAGGGGAGATACTGAAGCTTTCTTT.

The chain carries TRBV7-9 and TRBJ2-5; no reliable D call. The V end lost 2 bases, the J end lost 2 bases, and 3 bases lay between the germline ends. The CDR3 extends over 12 amino acids. Germline V gene sequence: CDR1 SEHNR, CDR2 FQNEAQ (reference sequence). CDR3 bases: TGTGCCAGCAGCTTACAACAAGAGACCCAGTACTTC. This gives the protein CASSLQQETQYF.

This chain joins TRBV29-1 and TRBJ2-3; D call uncertain. V lost 7 bases, J lost 2 bases, and 19 bases lay in between. The CDR3 is 15 amino acids. CDR1 and CDR2 from the germline V gene are SQVTM and ANQGSEA. CDR3 residues: CSADPTAGYTDTQYF. The CDR3 bases are TGCAGCGCCGACCCAACGGCAGGCTACACAGATACGCAGTATTTT.

This clonotype was seen more than once but under ten times. This chain connects TRBV27 to TRBJ1-1; TRBD1 matches at 8 bases. CDR1 and CDR2 (germline): MNHEY, SMNVEV (reference sequence). V gave up 6 bases and J gave up 5 bases; unmatched junction bases: 11. The CDR3 length is 15 residues. CDR3 bases: TGTGCCAGCAGCTCCTGGGCGGACAGGGAGACTGAAGCTTTCTTT. Encoded protein: CASSSWADRETEAFF.

This clonotype was observed at least ten times. The CDR3 sequence is CSVEGCQETQYF. The CDR3 coding sequence is TGCAGCGTTGAGGGCTGTCAAGAGACCCAGTACTTC. V and J are TRBV29-1 and TRBJ2-5; D uncertain. This CDR3 contains 12 residues. Trimming stripped 3 bases from V and 2 bases from J, with 7 bases between. The germline gives CDR1 SQVTM, CDR2 ANQGSEA.

The chain couples TRBV4-3 to TRBJ2-7; 9 bases line up with TRBD2. The CDR3 spans 15 residues. Germline CDR1 is LGHNA and CDR2 is YSLEER. Trimming removed 3 bases from V and 2 bases from J; junction bases left unmatched: 5. DNA for the CDR3: TGCGCCAGCAGCCAGGGGACTAGCTTGCCCTACGAGCAGTACTTC. It translates to CASSQGTSLPYEQYF.

The chain is built from TRBV5-1 and TRBJ1-1; D not certain. V lost 2 bases and J 3 bases, leaving 14 bases between the germline ends. Germline V gene sequence: CDR1 SGHRS, CDR2 YFSETQ. CDR3 length: 15 residues. CDR3 residues: CASSLSRIQDTEAFF. The DNA of the CDR3 is TGCGCCAGCAGCTTATCGAGGATTCAGGACACTGAAGCTTTCTTT.

This clonotype was seen ten or more times. Compared with germline, one end of the junction differs, possibly owing to a read error. The CDR3 sequence is CSVYDGREYF. CDR3 nucleotides: TGCAGCGTTTATGACGGCAGAGAATACTTC. The chain employs TRBV29-1 and TRBJ2-1; D uncertain. Looked up from germline, CDR1 is SQVTM and CDR2 is ANQGSEA. CDR3 length: 10 amino acids.

The CDR3 DNA reads as TGTGCCAGCAGCTTAGACCGGGACTCCCAAGAGACCCAGTACTTC. Its protein is CASSLDRDSQETQYF. The chain links TRBV7-8 to TRBJ2-5; weak D call: TRBD2 (6 bases). CDR1 is SGHVS and CDR2 is FQNEAQ in the germline V gene. V lost 1 base, J lost 1 base, and 10 bases lay in between. The CDR3 runs 15 residues.

This clonotype appeared a few times. The rearrangement joins TRBV15 to TRBJ2-5; 13 nucleotides line up with TRBD2. The V and J ends lost 6 bases and 5 bases, in that order; junction bases with no gene match: 9. The V gene's germline CDR1 is LNHNV and CDR2 YYDKDF (reference sequence). The CDR3 is made up of 16 amino acids. The CDR3 protein is CATSKKGLAGLETQYF. The DNA of the CDR3 is TGTGCCACCAGTAAAAAGGGACTAGCGGGACTGGAGACCCAGTACTTC.

This sequence joins TRBV6-6 and TRBJ1-1; D is uncertain. CDR3 length: 11 residues. V was clipped by 9 bases and J by 4 bases, with 9 bases between them. The germline CDR1 and CDR2 sequences are MNHNY and SVGAGI (reference sequence). The CDR3 spells CASPSGTEAFF. CDR3 DNA: TGTGCCAGTCCGAGTGGCACTGAAGCTTTCTTT.

This clonotype was seen only a few times. The gene calls are TRBV19 and TRBJ2-1; D unclear. V gave up 3 bases and J gave up 0 bases, with 12 bases separating them. CDR3 length equals 16 residues. Germline V lookup: CDR1 LNHDA, CDR2 SQIVND (reference sequence). The CDR3 DNA follows: TGTGCCAGTAGTATGAGAGTCTATCGCTCCTACAATGAGCAGTTCTTC. Translated: CASSMRVYRSYNEQFF.

This clonotype was seen only a few times. This chain uses TRBV9 with TRBJ2-3; the match to TRBD2 covers 10 bases. V was clipped by 5 bases and J by 4 bases; unmatched bases: 1. Per germline, CDR1 SGDLS and CDR2 YYNGEE. The CDR3 loop spans 13 amino acids. This CDR3 reads CASRTSGSDTQYF. CDR3 DNA sequence: TGTGCCAGCAGGACTAGCGGGTCAGATACGCAGTATTTT.

The table lists this clonotype with a few counts. This chain's CDR3 is CASSFVLAGTDTQYF. The CDR3 coding sequence is TGTGCCAGCAGTTTCGTCCTAGCGGGTACAGATACGCAGTATTTT. The chain links TRBV12-3 or TRBV12-4 to TRBJ2-3; 8 bases line up with TRBD2. CDR3 length: 15 amino acids. The ends lost 3 bases at V and 3 bases at J; junction bases unmatched: 5.

This chain connects TRBV7-9 to TRBJ2-1; no clear D gene. CDR3 size: 15 residues. V was trimmed by 4 bases and J by 5 bases, leaving 15 bases between them. Germline loops: CDR1 SEHNR, CDR2 FQNEAQ (reference sequence). CDR3 sequence: CASSSRAVAHNEQFF. The CDR3 DNA is TGTGCCAGCAGCTCCCGAGCAGTGGCCCACAATGAGCAGTTCTTC.

V and J are TRBV21-1 and TRBJ2-7; TRBD2 reflects the table's D call only, with no check against the DNA. TRBV21-1 constitutes a pseudogene. The CDR3 consists of 14 residues. The CDR3 reads CASNRLADTYEQYF. The CDR3 DNA follows: TGTGCCAGCAACCGGCTAGCGGACACCTACGAGCAGTACTTC.

This clonotype was detected only a few times. The chain recombines TRBV12-3 or TRBV12-4 with TRBJ2-2; TRBD2 matches at 11 bases. Unmatched junction bases numbered 5, after V lost 5 bases and J lost 3 bases. The CDR3 length is 16 residues. The CDR3 region has the DNA TGTGCCAGCAGTCCCCGGACTAGCGGGTACACCGGGGAGCTGTTTTTT. Translated: CASSPRTSGYTGELFF.